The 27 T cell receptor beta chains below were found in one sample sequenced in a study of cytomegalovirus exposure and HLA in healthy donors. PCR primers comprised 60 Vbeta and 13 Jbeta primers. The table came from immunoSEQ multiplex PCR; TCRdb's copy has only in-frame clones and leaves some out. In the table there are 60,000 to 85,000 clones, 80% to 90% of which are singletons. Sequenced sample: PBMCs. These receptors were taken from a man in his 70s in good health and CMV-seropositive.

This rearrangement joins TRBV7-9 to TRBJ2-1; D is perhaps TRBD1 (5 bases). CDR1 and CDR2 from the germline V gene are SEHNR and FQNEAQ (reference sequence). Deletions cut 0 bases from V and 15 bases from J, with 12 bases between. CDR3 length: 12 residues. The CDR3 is CASSLAVGRMFF. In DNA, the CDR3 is TGTGCCAGCAGCTTAGCGGTGGGGCGGATGTTCTTC.

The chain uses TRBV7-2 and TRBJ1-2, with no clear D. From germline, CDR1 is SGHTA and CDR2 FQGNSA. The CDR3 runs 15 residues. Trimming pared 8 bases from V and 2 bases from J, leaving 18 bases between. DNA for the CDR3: TGTGCCAGCCCCCTCCTCGGTGCGGGCAACTATGGCTACACCTTC. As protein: CASPLLGAGNYGYTF.

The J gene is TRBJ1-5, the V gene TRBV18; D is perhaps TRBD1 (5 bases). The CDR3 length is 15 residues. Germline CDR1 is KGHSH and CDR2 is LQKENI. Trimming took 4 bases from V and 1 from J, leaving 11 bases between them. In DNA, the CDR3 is TGTGCCAGCTCACGGGGGGAAGGAAGCAATCAGCCCCAGCATTTT. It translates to CASSRGEGSNQPQHF.

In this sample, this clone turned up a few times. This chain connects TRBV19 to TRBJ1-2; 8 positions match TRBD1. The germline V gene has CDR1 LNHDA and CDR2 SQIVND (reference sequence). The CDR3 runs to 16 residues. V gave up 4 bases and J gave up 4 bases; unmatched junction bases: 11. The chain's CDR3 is CASSTPGGQGFYGYTF. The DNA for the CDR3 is TGTGCCAGTAGTACCCCGGGAGGACAGGGCTTCTATGGCTACACCTTC.

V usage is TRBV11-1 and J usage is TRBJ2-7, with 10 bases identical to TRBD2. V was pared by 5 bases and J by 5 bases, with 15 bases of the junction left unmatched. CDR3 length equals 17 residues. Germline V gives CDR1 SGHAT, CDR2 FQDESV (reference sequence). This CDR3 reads CASSPSGSGGAENEQYF. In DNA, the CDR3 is TGTGCCAGCAGCCCATCGGGCAGCGGGGGGGCCGAGAACGAGCAGTACTTC.

The CDR3 DNA sequence: TGTGCCAGCTCTCCTGTACCCAGGGACACTGAAGCTTTCTTT. Translation gives CASSPVPRDTEAFF. This rearrangement joins TRBV18 to TRBJ1-1, with D possibly being TRBD1 (5 bases). V was shortened by 6 bases and J by 3 bases, with 14 bases between the two germline ends. Germline-derived CDR1 and CDR2 are KGHSH and LQKENI. CDR3 length equals 14 residues.

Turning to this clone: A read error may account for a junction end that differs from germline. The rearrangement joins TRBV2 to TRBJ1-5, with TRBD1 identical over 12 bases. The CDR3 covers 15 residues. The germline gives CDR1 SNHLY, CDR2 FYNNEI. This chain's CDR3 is CASSGGQGAGQPQHF. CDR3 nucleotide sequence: TGTGCCAGTAGTGGGGGACAGGGGGCCGGTCAGCCCCAGCATTTT.

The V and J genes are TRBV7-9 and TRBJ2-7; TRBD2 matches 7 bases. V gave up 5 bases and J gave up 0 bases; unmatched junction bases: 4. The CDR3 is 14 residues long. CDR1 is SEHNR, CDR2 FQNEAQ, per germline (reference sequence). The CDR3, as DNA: TGTGCCAGCAGCCCCGGGAGGTCCTCCTACGAGCAGTACTTC. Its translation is CASSPGRSSYEQYF.

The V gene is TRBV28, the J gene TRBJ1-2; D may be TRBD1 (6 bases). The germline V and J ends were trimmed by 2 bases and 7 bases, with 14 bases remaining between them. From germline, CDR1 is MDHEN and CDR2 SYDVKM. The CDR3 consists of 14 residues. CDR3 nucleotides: TGTGCCAGCAGTTTACGGGGGGGCGCGTTTGGCTACACCTTC. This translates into CASSLRGGAFGYTF.

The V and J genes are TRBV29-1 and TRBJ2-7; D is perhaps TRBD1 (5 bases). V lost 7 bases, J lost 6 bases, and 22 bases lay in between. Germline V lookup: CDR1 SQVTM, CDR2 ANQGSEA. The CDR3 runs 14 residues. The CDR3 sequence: CSALRTTGGGEQYF. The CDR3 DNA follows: TGCAGCGCCTTAAGGACCACAGGCGGTGGCGAGCAGTACTTC.

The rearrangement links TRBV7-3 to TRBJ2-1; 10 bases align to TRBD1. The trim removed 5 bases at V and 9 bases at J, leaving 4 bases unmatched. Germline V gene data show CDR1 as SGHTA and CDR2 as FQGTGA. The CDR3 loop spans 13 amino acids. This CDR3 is CASSPGQGLEQFF. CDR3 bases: TGTGCCAGCAGCCCGGGACAGGGGCTTGAGCAGTTCTTC.

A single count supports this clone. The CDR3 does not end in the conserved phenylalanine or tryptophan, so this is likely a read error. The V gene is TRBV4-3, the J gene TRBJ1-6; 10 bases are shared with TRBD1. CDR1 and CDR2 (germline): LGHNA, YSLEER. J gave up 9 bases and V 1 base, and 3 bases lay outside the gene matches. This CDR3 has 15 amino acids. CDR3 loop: CASSQVGQGGSPLHV. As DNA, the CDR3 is TGCGCCAGCAGCCAAGTCGGACAGGGGGGTTCACCCCTCCACGTT.

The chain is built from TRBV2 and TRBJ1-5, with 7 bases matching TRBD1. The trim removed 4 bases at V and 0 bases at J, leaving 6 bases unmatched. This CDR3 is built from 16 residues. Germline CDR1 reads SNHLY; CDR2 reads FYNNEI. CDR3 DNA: TGTGCCAGCAGTGGAACAGGGGCGGGTAGCAATCAGCCCCAGCATTTT. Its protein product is CASSGTGAGSNQPQHF.

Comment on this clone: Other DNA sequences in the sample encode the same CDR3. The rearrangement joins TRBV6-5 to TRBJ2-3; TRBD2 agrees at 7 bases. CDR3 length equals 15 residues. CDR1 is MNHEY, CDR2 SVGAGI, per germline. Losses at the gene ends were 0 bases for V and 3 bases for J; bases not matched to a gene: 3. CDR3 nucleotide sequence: TGTGCCAGCAGTTACTCGGGCGGGAGAACAGATACGCAGTATTTT. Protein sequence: CASSYSGGRTDTQYF.

The CDR3 is CASSRQGADEQYF. Here the CDR3 DNA reads TGTGCCAGCAGCCGACAGGGGGCGGACGAGCAGTACTTC. The V call is TRBV7-9, the J call TRBJ2-7; 10 positions match TRBD1. This CDR3 comprises 13 residues. With V trimmed by 5 bases and J by 5 bases, 3 bases remained unmatched. CDR1 is SEHNR, CDR2 FQNEAQ, per germline (reference sequence).

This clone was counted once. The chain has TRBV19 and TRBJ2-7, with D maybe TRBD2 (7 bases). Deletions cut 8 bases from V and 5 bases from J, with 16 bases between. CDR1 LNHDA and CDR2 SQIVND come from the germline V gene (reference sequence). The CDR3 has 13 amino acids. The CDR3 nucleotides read TGTGCCAGTGCCCCCGCGGGGGCCAACGAGCAGTACTTC. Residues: CASAPAGANEQYF.

The CDR3 spells CASSFHTGYTF. The CDR3 DNA sequence: TGTGCCAGCAGCTTCCACACGGGCTACACCTTC. The chain couples TRBV5-6 to TRBJ1-2, with no clear D. Germline V gene sequence: CDR1 SGHDT, CDR2 YYEEEE. Trimming removed 2 bases from V and 8 bases from J, with 7 bases in between. The CDR3 has 11 amino acids.

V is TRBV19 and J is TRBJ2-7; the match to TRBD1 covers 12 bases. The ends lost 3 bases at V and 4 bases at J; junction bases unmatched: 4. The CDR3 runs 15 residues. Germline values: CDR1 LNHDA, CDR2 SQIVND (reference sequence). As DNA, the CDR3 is TGTGCCAGTAGTATCGCGGGACAGGGGGCGTACGAGCAGTACTTC. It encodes CASSIAGQGAYEQYF.

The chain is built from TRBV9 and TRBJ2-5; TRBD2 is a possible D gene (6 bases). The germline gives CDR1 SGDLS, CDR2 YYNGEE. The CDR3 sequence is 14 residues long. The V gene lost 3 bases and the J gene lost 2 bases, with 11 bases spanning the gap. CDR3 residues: CASSASGGQETQYF. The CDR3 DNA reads TGTGCCAGCAGCGCCTCTGGGGGGCAAGAGACCCAGTACTTC.

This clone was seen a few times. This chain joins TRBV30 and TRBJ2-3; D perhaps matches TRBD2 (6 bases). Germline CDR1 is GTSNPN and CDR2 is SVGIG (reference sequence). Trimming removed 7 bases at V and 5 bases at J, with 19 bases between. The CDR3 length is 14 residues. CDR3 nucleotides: TGTGCCTTGGACTACCCCGGCTTAAGAGATACGCAGTATTTT. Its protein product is CALDYPGLRDTQYF.

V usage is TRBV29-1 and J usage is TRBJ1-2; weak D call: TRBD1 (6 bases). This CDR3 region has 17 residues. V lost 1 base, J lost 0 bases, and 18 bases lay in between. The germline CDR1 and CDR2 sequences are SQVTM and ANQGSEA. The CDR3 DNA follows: TGCAGCGTTGAAGCCGGGACAACCAACAAGGCTAACTATGGCTACACCTTC. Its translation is CSVEAGTTNKANYGYTF. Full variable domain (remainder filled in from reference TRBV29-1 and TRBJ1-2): SAVISQKPSRDICQRGTSLTIQCQVDSQVTMMFWYRQQPGQSLTLIATANQGSEATYESGFVIDKFPISRPNLTFSTLTVSNMSPEDSSIYLCSVEAGTTNKANYGYTFGSGTRLTVV.

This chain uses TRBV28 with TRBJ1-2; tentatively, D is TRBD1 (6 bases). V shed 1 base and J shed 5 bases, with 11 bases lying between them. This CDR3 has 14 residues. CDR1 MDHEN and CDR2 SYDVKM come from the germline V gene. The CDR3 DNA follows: TGTGCCAGCAGTTTATCCGGACAGTTTTATGGCTACACCTTC. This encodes CASSLSGQFYGYTF.

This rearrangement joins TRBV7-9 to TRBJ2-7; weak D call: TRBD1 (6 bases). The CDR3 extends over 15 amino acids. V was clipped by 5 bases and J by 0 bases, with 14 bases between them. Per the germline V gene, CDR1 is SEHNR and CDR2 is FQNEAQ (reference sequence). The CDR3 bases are TGTGCCAGCAGCCAATCGGACAGACCCTCCTACGAGCAGTACTTC. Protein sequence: CASSQSDRPSYEQYF.

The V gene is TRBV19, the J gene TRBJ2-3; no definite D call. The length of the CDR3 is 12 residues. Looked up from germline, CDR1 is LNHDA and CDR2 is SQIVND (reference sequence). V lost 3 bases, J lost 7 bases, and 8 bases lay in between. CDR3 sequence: CASSMSDHTQYF. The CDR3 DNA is TGTGCCAGTAGTATGTCAGATCATACGCAGTATTTT.

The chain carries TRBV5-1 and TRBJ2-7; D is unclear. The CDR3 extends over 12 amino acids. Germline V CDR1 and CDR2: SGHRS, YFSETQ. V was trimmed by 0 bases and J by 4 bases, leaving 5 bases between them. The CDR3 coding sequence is TGCGCCAGCAGCTTGGGCAGGTACGAGCAGTACTTC. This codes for CASSLGRYEQYF.

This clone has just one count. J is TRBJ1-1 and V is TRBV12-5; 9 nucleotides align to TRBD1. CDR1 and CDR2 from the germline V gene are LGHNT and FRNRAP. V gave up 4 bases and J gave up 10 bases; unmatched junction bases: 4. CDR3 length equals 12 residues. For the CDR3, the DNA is TGTGCTAGTGGTTCGGGGACAGGGAGAGCTTTCTTT. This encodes CASGSGTGRAFF.

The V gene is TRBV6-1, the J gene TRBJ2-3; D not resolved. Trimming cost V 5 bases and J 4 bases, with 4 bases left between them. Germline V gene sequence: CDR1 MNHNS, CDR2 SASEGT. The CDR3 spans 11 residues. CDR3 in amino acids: CASSPADTQYF. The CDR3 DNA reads TGTGCCAGCAGTCCCGCAGATACGCAGTATTTT.